This T cell receptor (beta chain) was recovered during a study of blood T cell repertoires in COVID-19. Study details: The cDNA or gDNA used as material had been derived from T cells, B-cell-depleted T cells, or PBMCs.

V lost 2 bases to trimming and J lost 2 bases; unmatched junction nucleotides: 2. The germline V gene has CDR1 MNHEY and CDR2 SVGAGI. This CDR3 has 15 residues. Measured with immunoSEQ multiplex PCR; TCRdb has only the in-frame clones, and not every one. The sample consists of under 150,000 clones, about 85% of them appearing once. This sequence originates from a man older than 75 with acute or convalescent COVID-19. Source material: peripheral blood. The chain has TRBV6-5 and TRBJ1-1; 10 nucleotides align to TRBD1. In nucleotides, the CDR3 is TGTGCCAGCAGTTACGGGACAGGGGTTAACACTGAAGCTTTCTTT. Protein sequence: CASSYGTGVNTEAFF.